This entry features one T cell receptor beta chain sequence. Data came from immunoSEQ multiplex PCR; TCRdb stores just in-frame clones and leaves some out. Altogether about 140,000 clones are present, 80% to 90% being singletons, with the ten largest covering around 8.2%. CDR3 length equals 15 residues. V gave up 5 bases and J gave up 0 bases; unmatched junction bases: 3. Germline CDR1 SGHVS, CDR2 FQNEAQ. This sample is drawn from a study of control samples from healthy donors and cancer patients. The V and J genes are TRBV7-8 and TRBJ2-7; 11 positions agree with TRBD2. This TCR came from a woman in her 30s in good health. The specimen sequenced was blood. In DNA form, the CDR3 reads TGTGCCAGCAGCATCACTAGCGGGAGCTCCTACGAGCAGTACTTC. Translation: CASSITSGSSYEQYF.